This is a list of T cell receptor beta chains from one sample in a study of T cell responses to AZD1222 COVID-19 vaccine. This table comes from immunoSEQ multiplex PCR, and its TCRdb copy is limited to in-frame clones, with some not included. The table has 100,000 to 140,000 clones, about 90% seen once. Sequencing used peripheral blood, obtained 28 days after the second AZD1222 dose. The receptors derive from an adult who received the AZD1222 COVID-19 vaccine. Both conserved end residues are part of each CDR3. A D gene is named only where the DNA matches it firmly. Where a row states a size, it is once, few, many or the class of an expanded clone; other rows omit it.

D: TRBD1; size: once; V: TRBV5-8; J: TRBJ1-6; DNA: TGTGCCAGCAGCGTCGGACAGGGGCGGTATTCACCCCTCCACTTT; CDR3: CASSVGQGRYSPLHF
D: NA; size: NA; V: TRBV3-1/TRBV3-2; J: TRBJ1-1; DNA: TGTGCCAGCAGCCACGCGGGACGGCCATCCGCTTTCTTT; CDR3: CASSHAGRPSAFF
D: TRBD1; size: NA; V: TRBV5-4; J: TRBJ2-5; DNA: TGTGCCAGCAGTCCTGTCCCAGGGGGTCAAGAGACCCAGTACTTC; CDR3: CASSPVPGGQETQYF
D: TRBD2; size: NA; V: TRBV5-6; J: TRBJ2-7; DNA: TGTGCCAGCAGCTGGCGGGGGGCTGAGTACGAGCAGTACTTC; CDR3: CASSWRGAEYEQYF
D: TRBD1; size: NA; V: TRBV27; J: TRBJ2-5; DNA: TGTGCCAGCAGCTGGGGGGGGACAGGGGGCAAGACCCAGTACTTC; CDR3: CASSWGGTGGKTQYF
D: NA; size: NA; V: TRBV18; J: TRBJ1-2; DNA: TGTGCCAGCTCACCCGGCCTATATGGCTACACCTTC; CDR3: CASSPGLYGYTF
D: NA; size: NA; V: TRBV7-9; J: TRBJ2-2; DNA: TGTGCCAGCAGCTTGGCCGGGGGGACAGAGAACACCGGGGAGCTGTTTTTT; CDR3: CASSLAGGTENTGELFF
D: NA; size: once; V: TRBV6-2/TRBV6-3; J: TRBJ1-1; DNA: TGTGCCAGCAGTTACACGTCATCCCAAGCTTTCTTT; CDR3: CASSYTSSQAFF
D: TRBD2; size: NA; V: TRBV7-2; J: TRBJ2-3; DNA: TGTGCCAGCAGCTACGGGGGGGCCAGGGATACGCAGTATTTT; CDR3: CASSYGGARDTQYF
D: NA; size: NA; V: TRBV18; J: TRBJ1-5; DNA: TGTGCCAGCTCACCCGGGAGGCAGGGCAATCAGCCCCAGCATTTT; CDR3: CASSPGRQGNQPQHF
D: TRBD2; size: once; V: TRBV3-1/TRBV3-2; J: TRBJ2-3; DNA: TGTGCCAGCAGCCAAGTAAGCGGGGGGTCCACAGATACGCAGTATTTT; CDR3: CASSQVSGGSTDTQYF
D: NA; size: NA; V: TRBV5-1; J: TRBJ2-7; DNA: TGCGCCAGCAGCTCCGGCTTTTCATCCTACGAGCAGTACTTC; CDR3: CASSSGFSSYEQYF
D: TRBD2; size: NA; V: TRBV5-1; J: TRBJ2-3; DNA: TGCGCCAGCAGCTTGTTTAGCGGGGCTACTGGGGCAGATACGCAGTATTTT; CDR3: CASSLFSGATGADTQYF
D: NA; size: NA; V: TRBV6-5; J: TRBJ2-1; DNA: TGTGCCAGCAGTTGGACGGGGAGCTCCTACAATGAGCAGTTCTTC; CDR3: CASSWTGSSYNEQFF
D: NA; size: NA; V: TRBV20-1; J: TRBJ1-3; DNA: TGCAGTGCTAGTCAGGGCAGTTCCTCTGGAAACACCATATATTTT; CDR3: CSASQGSSSGNTIYF
D: TRBD2; size: NA; V: TRBV9; J: TRBJ2-7; DNA: TGTGCCAGCAGCACCGTAGCGGGGGACACCTACGAGCAGTACTTC; CDR3: CASSTVAGDTYEQYF
D: TRBD2; size: NA; V: TRBV15; J: TRBJ2-1; DNA: TGTGCCACCAGCAGAGAAGGTGGCGGGACTAGCGGGGGACCCTACAATGAGCAGTTCTTC; CDR3: CATSREGGGTSGGPYNEQFF
D: NA; size: NA; V: TRBV30; J: TRBJ2-7; DNA: TGTGCCTGGAGTTACGGGGGGCCGGAGCAGTACTTC; CDR3: CAWSYGGPEQYF
D: NA; size: NA; V: TRBV4-3; J: TRBJ1-6; DNA: TGCGCCAGCAGCCAAGCCTTTTCCGAGCGGGAGCCCCTCCACTTT; CDR3: CASSQAFSEREPLHF
D: NA; size: NA; V: TRBV6-4; J: TRBJ1-5; DNA: TGTGCCAGCAGTGGCCGAGGGAGTTGGAGCAATCAGCCCCAGCATTTT; CDR3: CASSGRGSWSNQPQHF
D: TRBD1; size: NA; V: TRBV12-3/TRBV12-4; J: TRBJ1-1; DNA: TGTGCCAGCAGTCTAGGGGGCGTTCTTGAAGCTTTCTTT; CDR3: CASSLGGVLEAFF
D: TRBD1; size: NA; V: TRBV28; J: TRBJ2-6; DNA: TGTGCCAGCAGTGAACAGGGGGCTGGTGGGGCCAACGTCCTGACTTTC; CDR3: CASSEQGAGGANVLTF
D: NA; size: once; V: TRBV2; J: TRBJ2-4; DNA: TGTGCCAGCAGTGATTGGGATGGAGCCAAAAACATTCAGTACTTC; CDR3: CASSDWDGAKNIQYF
D: TRBD1; size: NA; V: TRBV12-3/TRBV12-4; J: TRBJ1-2; DNA: TGTGCCAGTGTACAGGGGGCGCATGGCTACACCTTC; CDR3: CASVQGAHGYTF
D: NA; size: once; V: TRBV28; J: TRBJ1-5; DNA: TGTGCCAGCAGCCCTAACAGATACAATCAGCCCCAGCATTTT; CDR3: CASSPNRYNQPQHF
D: NA; size: NA; V: TRBV7-9; J: TRBJ2-5; DNA: TGTGCCAGCAGCCCGCCCAGGGGGGGGTTGCAAGAGACCCAGTACTTC; CDR3: CASSPPRGGLQETQYF
D: NA; size: NA; V: TRBV5-1; J: TRBJ2-3; DNA: TGCGCCAGCAGCTTGGGACTAGTCACAGATACGCAGTATTTT; CDR3: CASSLGLVTDTQYF
D: NA; size: NA; V: TRBV3-1/TRBV3-2; J: TRBJ2-5; DNA: TGTGCCAGCAGTCCCCTGACCCTCGGGGAGACCCAGTACTTC; CDR3: CASSPLTLGETQYF
D: NA; size: NA; V: TRBV9; J: TRBJ1-6; DNA: TGTGCCAGCAGCGTAGACCCGAGGAGCTCCTATAATTCACCCCTCCACTTT; CDR3: CASSVDPRSSYNSPLHF
D: NA; size: NA; V: TRBV12-5; J: TRBJ1-6; DNA: TGTGCTAGTGGTTTGCACGGGGATTCACCCCTCCACTTT; CDR3: CASGLHGDSPLHF
D: NA; size: NA; V: TRBV30; J: TRBJ1-1; DNA: TGTGCCATGGAGGGCATGAACACTGAAGCTTTCTTT; CDR3: CAMEGMNTEAFF
D: NA; size: NA; V: TRBV19; J: TRBJ1-2; DNA: TGTGCCAGTAGTATAGAGGGGGTTCCTAGTAGTGGCTACACCTTC; CDR3: CASSIEGVPSSGYTF
D: NA; size: once; V: TRBV7-2; J: TRBJ1-5; DNA: TGTGCCAGCAGCCCCCTGGCCAGGGGCAGCAATCAGCCCCAGCATTTT; CDR3: CASSPLARGSNQPQHF
D: TRBD2; size: once; V: TRBV13; J: TRBJ2-5; DNA: TGTGCCAGCAGCTTTCGAAAGCGGGGGCAAGAGACCCAGTACTTC; CDR3: CASSFRKRGQETQYF
D: NA; size: NA; V: TRBV7-9; J: TRBJ2-5; DNA: TGTGCCAGCAGCTTAGCGTGGGGTCGAGAGACCCAGTACTTC; CDR3: CASSLAWGRETQYF
D: NA; size: NA; V: TRBV5-1; J: TRBJ1-4; DNA: TGCGCCAGCAGCCCGGGCCAGGCGAGGGAAAAACTGTTTTTT; CDR3: CASSPGQAREKLFF
D: TRBD1; size: NA; V: TRBV18; J: TRBJ1-3; DNA: TGTGCCAGCTCACCAATGAGACAGGGTGGTTACACCATATATTTT; CDR3: CASSPMRQGGYTIYF
D: TRBD2; size: NA; V: TRBV2; J: TRBJ2-7; DNA: TGTGCCAGCATTTCGGGGGGGAGATACGAGCAGTACTTC; CDR3: CASISGGRYEQYF
D: NA; size: NA; V: TRBV19; J: TRBJ1-5; DNA: TGTGCCAGTAGTGCCGCTTGGGCTGGCAATCAGCCCCAGCATTTT; CDR3: CASSAAWAGNQPQHF
D: NA; size: NA; V: TRBV9; J: TRBJ1-5; DNA: TGTGCCAGCAGCGAGACTCTCAATCAGCCCCAGCATTTT; CDR3: CASSETLNQPQHF
D: NA; size: NA; V: TRBV24-1; J: TRBJ2-7; DNA: TGTGCCACCAGTGATGGGCAAGGGGGCTCCTACGAGCAGTACTTC; CDR3: CATSDGQGGSYEQYF
D: NA; size: NA; V: TRBV6-2/TRBV6-3; J: TRBJ2-3; DNA: TGTGCCAGCAGCCTTATAGGAGATACGCAGTATTTT; CDR3: CASSLIGDTQYF
D: NA; size: NA; V: TRBV3-1/TRBV3-2; J: TRBJ2-3; DNA: TGTGCCAGCAGCCCCACACAGGGATGGACAGATACGCAGTATTTT; CDR3: CASSPTQGWTDTQYF
D: TRBD1; size: NA; V: TRBV11-3; J: TRBJ2-7; DNA: TGTGCCAGCAGCTTAGGGACAGGGACCTCCTACGAGCAGTACTTC; CDR3: CASSLGTGTSYEQYF
D: NA; size: NA; V: TRBV27; J: TRBJ1-4; DNA: TGTGCCAGCAGTTTATCCGGCCTCGGCGAAAAACTGTTTTTT; CDR3: CASSLSGLGEKLFF
D: NA; size: few; V: TRBV13; J: TRBJ2-7; DNA: TGTGCCAGCAGCCTACGTGAGACAGGAGCAACCTACGAGCAGTACTTC; CDR3: CASSLRETGATYEQYF
D: NA; size: NA; V: TRBV5-1; J: TRBJ1-2; DNA: TGCGCCAGCAGCTTCAACAGGAGCACTCCTAACTATGGCTACACCTTC; CDR3: CASSFNRSTPNYGYTF
D: NA; size: NA; V: TRBV10-1; J: TRBJ1-2; DNA: TGCGCCCGTCACCCCTTGGGCAACTATGGCTACACCTTC; CDR3: CARHPLGNYGYTF
D: TRBD1; size: NA; V: TRBV5-4; J: TRBJ1-1; DNA: TGTGCCAGCAGCCTCCGGACAGGACTGAACACTGAAGCTTTCTTT; CDR3: CASSLRTGLNTEAFF
D: NA; size: few; V: TRBV9; J: TRBJ1-2; DNA: TGTGCCAGCAGCCCTCGGACGGATTATGGCTACACCTTC; CDR3: CASSPRTDYGYTF
D: TRBD2; size: NA; V: TRBV6-5; J: TRBJ2-3; DNA: TGTGCCAGCAGTTACTCCCTAGCGGGCACAGATACGCAGTATTTT; CDR3: CASSYSLAGTDTQYF
D: NA; size: once; V: TRBV5-1; J: TRBJ2-2; DNA: TGCGCCAGCAGCTCCACCGGGGACACCGGGGAGCTGTTTTTT; CDR3: CASSSTGDTGELFF
D: NA; size: NA; V: TRBV5-1; J: TRBJ1-6; DNA: TGCGCCAGCAGCCAAAATACCCCTCAGGGGAATAATTCACCCCTCCACTTT; CDR3: CASSQNTPQGNNSPLHF
D: NA; size: NA; V: TRBV4-1; J: TRBJ2-1; DNA: TGCGCTACATCTCGGGGTTCGAGCTCCTACAATGAGCAGTTCTTC; CDR3: CATSRGSSSYNEQFF
D: NA; size: NA; V: TRBV5-8; J: TRBJ2-7; DNA: TGTGCCAGCAGCTTGGGGTTCCCAGGGCCCTACGAGCAGTACTTC; CDR3: CASSLGFPGPYEQYF
D: NA; size: NA; V: TRBV16; J: TRBJ2-7; DNA: TGTGCCAGCAGCCAATCGACCTCGTTCCCCTACGAGCAGTACTTC; CDR3: CASSQSTSFPYEQYF
D: NA; size: once; V: TRBV18; J: TRBJ2-7; DNA: TGTGCCAGCTCACCCAGTACTGCCAGCTCCTACGAGCAGTACTTC; CDR3: CASSPSTASSYEQYF
D: TRBD2; size: few; V: TRBV2; J: TRBJ2-3; DNA: TGTGCCAGCAGTGAAACTAGCGGGGGAAGCGGTACGCAGTATTTT; CDR3: CASSETSGGSGTQYF
D: NA; size: once; V: TRBV19; J: TRBJ1-5; DNA: TGTGCCAGTACCCCCCGCAGGGGTCAATTCAATCAGCCCCAGCATTTT; CDR3: CASTPRRGQFNQPQHF